The T cell receptor beta chain under discussion was sequenced for a study of beta chain features in type 1 diabetes. Across the whole study: Healthy donors resembled patients in age, gender and cell yields. Study-level findings and limits: Comparison showed that naive, central memory and Treg TCRB repertoires appeared more similar among patients than among healthy donors. Moderate yet significant TCRB CDR3 shortening was seen in Type 1 diabetes patients in all four CD4+ subsets.

The CDR3 is 12 amino acids. Germline CDR1 reads MDHEN; CDR2 reads SYDVKM. The ends were cut back, 6 bases at V and 6 bases at J, with 8 bases in the middle. The isolated RNA, all of it, was reverse transcribed, so expressed TCRB transcripts were what got sequenced. Data came from immunoSEQ multiplex PCR; TCRdb stores just in-frame clones and leaves some out. This sample has around 600,000 clones, with 9.5% to 15% found just once. About this clone itself: Its specificity is unknown.

The V call is TRBV28, the J call TRBJ2-2; D not certain. The receptor was isolated from a man in his thirties or forties with type 1 diabetes. Sequenced sample: naive CD4+ T cells from blood. CDR3: CASSLGPGELFF. CDR3 DNA: TGTGCCAGCAGCCTCGGTCCCGGGGAGCTGTTTTTT.